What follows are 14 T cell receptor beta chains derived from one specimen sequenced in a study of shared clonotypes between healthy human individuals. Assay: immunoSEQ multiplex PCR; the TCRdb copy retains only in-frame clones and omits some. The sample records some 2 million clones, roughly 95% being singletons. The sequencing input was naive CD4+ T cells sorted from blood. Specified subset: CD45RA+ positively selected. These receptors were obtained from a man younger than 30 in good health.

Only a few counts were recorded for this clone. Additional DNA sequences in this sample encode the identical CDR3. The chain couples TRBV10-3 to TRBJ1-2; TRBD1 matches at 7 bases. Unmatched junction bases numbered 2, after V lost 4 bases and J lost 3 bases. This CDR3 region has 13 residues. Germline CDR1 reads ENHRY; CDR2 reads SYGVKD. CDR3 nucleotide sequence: TGTGCCATCAGTGCCGGGACAGACTATGGCTACACCTTC. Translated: CAISAGTDYGYTF.

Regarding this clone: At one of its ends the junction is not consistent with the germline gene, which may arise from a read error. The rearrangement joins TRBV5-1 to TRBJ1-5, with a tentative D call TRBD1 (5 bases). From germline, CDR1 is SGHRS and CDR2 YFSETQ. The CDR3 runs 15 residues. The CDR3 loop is CASRLDTASNQPQHF. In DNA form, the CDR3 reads TGCGCCAGCAGATTGGACACGGCGAGCAATCAGCCCCAGCATTTT.

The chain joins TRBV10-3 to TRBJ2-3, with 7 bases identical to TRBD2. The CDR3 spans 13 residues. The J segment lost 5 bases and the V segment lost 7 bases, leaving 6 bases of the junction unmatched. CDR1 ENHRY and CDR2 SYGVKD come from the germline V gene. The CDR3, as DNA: TGTGCCATCAAGGGCGGGGGAGTAGATACGCAGTATTTT. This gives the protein CAIKGGGVDTQYF.

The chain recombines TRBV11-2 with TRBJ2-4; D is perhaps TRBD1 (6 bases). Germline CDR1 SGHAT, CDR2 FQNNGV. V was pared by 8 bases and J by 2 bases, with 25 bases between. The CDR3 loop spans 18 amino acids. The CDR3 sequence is CASRGLTGQGKTKNIQYF. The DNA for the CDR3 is TGTGCCAGCCGGGGTCTAACGGGGCAGGGGAAAACCAAAAACATTCAGTACTTC.

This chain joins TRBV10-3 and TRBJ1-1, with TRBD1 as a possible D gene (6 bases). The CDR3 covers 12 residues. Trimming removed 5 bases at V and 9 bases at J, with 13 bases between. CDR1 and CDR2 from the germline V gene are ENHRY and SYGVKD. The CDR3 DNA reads TGTGCCATCAGTCGAGACAGGAAAAAAGCTTTCTTT. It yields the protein CAISRDRKKAFF.

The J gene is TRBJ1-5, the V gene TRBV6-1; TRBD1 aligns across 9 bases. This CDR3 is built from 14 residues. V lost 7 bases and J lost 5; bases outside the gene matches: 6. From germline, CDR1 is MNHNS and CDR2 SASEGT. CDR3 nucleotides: TGTGCCAGCACCCAGAGGGACAGGGATCAGCCCCAGCATTTT. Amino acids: CASTQRDRDQPQHF.

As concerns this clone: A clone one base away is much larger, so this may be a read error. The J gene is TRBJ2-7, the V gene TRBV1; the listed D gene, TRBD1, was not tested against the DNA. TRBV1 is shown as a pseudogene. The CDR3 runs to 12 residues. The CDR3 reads CTSLQGGYEQYF. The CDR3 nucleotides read TGCACCAGCCTTCAGGGCGGTTACGAGCAGTACTTC.

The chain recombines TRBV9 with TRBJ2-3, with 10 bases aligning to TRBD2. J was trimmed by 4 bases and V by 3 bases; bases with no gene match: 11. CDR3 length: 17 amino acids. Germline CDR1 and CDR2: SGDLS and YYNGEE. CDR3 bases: TGTGCCAGCAGCGCGACTGGAGCGGGGGGGCACCCAGATACGCAGTATTTT. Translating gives CASSATGAGGHPDTQYF.

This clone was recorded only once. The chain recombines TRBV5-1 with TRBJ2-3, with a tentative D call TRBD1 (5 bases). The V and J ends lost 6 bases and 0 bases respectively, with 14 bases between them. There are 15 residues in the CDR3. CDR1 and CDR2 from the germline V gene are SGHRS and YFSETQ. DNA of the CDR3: TGCGCCAGCAATCCGACAGACCCTAGCACAGATACGCAGTATTTT. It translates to CASNPTDPSTDTQYF.

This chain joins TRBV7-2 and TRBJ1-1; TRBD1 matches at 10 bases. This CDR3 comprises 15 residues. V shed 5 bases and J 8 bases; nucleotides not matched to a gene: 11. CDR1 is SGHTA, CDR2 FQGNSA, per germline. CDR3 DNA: TGTGCCAGCAGCGAAGACACGGGACAGGGGCAGGAAGCTTTCTTT. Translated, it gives CASSEDTGQGQEAFF.

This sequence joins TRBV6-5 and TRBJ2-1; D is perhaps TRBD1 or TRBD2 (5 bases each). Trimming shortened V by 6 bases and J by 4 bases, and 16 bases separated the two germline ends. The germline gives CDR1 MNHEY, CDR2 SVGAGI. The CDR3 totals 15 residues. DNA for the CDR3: TGTGCCAGCAGGCCCGGGGCTAATTTTTACAATGAGCAGTTCTTC. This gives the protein CASRPGANFYNEQFF.

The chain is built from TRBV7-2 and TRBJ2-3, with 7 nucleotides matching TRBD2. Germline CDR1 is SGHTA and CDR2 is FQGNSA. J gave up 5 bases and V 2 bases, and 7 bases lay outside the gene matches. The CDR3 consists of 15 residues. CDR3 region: CASSLSFGGRDTQYF. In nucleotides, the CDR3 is TGTGCCAGCAGCTTATCGTTCGGGGGGAGAGATACGCAGTATTTT. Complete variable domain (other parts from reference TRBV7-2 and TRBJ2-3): GAGVSQSPSNKVTEKGKDVELRCDPISGHTALYWYRQSLGQGLEFLIYFQGNSAPDKSGLPSDRFSAERTGGSVSTLTIQRTQQEDSAVYLCASSLSFGGRDTQYFGPGTRLTVL.

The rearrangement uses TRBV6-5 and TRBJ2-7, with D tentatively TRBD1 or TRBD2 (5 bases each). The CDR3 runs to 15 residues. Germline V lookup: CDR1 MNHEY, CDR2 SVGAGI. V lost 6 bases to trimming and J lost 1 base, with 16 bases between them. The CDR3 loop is CASSQRDGESYEQYF. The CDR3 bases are TGTGCCAGCAGCCAACGGGACGGGGAGTCCTACGAGCAGTACTTC.

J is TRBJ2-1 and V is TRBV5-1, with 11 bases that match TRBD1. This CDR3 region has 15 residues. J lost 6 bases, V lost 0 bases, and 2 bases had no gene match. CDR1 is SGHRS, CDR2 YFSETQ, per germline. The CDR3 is CASSLAGTGGNEQFF. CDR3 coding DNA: TGCGCCAGCAGCTTGGCCGGGACAGGGGGCAATGAGCAGTTCTTC. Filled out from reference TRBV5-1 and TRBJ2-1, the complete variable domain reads KAGVTQTPRYLIKTRGQQVTLSCSPISGHRSVSWYQQTPGQGLQFLFEYFSETQRNKGNFPGRFSGRQFSNSRSEMNVSTLELGDSALYLCASSLAGTGGNEQFFGPGTRLTVL.